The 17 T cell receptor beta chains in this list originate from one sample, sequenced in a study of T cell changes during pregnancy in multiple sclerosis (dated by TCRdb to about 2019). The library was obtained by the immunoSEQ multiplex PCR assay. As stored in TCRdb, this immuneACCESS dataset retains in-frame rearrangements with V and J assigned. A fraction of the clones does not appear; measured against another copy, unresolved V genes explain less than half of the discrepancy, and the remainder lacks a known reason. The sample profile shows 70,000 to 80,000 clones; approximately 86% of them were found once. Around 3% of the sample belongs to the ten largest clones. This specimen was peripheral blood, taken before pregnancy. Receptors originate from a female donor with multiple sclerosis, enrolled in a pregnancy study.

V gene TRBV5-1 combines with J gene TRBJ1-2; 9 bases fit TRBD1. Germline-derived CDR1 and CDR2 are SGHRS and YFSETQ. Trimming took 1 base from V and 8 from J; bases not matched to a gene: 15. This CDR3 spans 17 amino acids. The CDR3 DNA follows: TGCGCCAGCAGCTTGAGGACAGGGGAGGACCTCGGGTCCGGCTACACCTTC. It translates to CASSLRTGEDLGSGYTF.

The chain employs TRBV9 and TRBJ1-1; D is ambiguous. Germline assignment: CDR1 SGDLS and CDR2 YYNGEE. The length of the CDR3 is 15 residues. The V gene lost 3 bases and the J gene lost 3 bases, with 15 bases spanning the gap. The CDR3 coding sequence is TGTGCCAGCAGCGGGAGGGAGGGAGCGCACACTGAAGCTTTCTTT. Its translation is CASSGREGAHTEAFF.

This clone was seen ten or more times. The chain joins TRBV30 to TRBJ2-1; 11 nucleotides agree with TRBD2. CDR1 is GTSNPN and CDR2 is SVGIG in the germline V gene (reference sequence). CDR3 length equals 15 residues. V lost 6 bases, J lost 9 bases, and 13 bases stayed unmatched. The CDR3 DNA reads TGTGCCTGCCCACTAGCGGGAGAGACAGGCGGTGAGCAGTTCTTC. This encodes CACPLAGETGGEQFF.

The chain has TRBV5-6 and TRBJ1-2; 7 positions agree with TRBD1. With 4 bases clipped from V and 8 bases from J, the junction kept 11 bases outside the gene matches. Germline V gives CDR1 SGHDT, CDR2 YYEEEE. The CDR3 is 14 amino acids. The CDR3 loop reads CASSTPGTEVGYTF. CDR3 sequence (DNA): TGTGCCAGCAGCACCCCCGGGACAGAGGTCGGCTACACCTTC.

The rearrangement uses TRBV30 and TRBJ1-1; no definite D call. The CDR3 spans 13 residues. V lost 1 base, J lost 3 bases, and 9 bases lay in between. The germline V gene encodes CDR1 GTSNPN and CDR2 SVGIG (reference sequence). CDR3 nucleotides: TGTGCCTGGAGTGAATGGAGGTACACTGAAGCTTTCTTT. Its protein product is CAWSEWRYTEAFF.

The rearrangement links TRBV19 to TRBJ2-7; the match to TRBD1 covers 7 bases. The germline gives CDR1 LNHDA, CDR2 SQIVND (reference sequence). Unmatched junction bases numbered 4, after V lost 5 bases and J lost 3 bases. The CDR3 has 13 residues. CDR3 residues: CASSLAGGYEQYF. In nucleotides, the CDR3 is TGTGCCAGTAGTCTGGCAGGGGGCTACGAGCAGTACTTC. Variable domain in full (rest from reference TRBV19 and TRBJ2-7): DGGITQSPKYLFRKEGQNVTLSCEQNLNHDAMYWYRQDPGQGLRLIYYSQIVNDFQKGDIAEGYSVSREKKESFPLTVTSAQKNPTAFYLCASSLAGGYEQYFGPGTRLTVT.

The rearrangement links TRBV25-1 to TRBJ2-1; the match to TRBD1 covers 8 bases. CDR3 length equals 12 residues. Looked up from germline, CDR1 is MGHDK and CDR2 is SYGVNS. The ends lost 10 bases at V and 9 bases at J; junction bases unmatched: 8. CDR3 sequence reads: CATVQGGGEQFF. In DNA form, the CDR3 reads TGTGCCACTGTACAGGGGGGTGGTGAGCAGTTCTTC. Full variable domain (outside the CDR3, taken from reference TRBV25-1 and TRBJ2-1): EADIYQTPRYLVIGTGKKITLECSQTMGHDKMYWYQQDPGMELHLIHYSYGVNSTEKGDLSSESTVSRIRTEHFPLTLESARPSHTSQYLCATVQGGGEQFFGPGTRLTVL.

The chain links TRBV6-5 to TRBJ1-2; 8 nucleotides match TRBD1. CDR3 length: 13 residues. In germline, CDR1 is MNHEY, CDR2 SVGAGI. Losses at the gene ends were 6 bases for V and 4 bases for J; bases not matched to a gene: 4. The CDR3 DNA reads TGTGCCAGCAGGACCGGACAGGGCTATGGCTACACCTTC. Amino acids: CASRTGQGYGYTF.

The CDR3 DNA follows: TGTGCCAGCGAAACCGAATTACTCAACAATGAGCAGTTCTTC. Protein sequence: CASETELLNNEQFF. The chain combines TRBV2 with TRBJ2-1; D is unclear. Trimming took off 8 bases at V and 5 bases at J, with 16 bases between the two ends. The germline V gene has CDR1 SNHLY and CDR2 FYNNEI. The length of the CDR3 is 14 residues.

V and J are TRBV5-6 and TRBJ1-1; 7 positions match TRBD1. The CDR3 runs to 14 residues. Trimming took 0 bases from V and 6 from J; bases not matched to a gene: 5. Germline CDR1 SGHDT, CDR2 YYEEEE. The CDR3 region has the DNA TGTGCCAGCAGCTTGGTAGACAGGGCCTCTGAAGCTTTCTTT. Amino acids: CASSLVDRASEAFF.

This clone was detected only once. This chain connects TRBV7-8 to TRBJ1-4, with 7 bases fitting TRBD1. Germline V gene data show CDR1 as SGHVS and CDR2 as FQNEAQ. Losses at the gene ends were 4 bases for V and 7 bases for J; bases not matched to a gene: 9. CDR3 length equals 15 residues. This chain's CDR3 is CASSSTKQGREKLFF. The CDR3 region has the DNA TGTGCCAGCAGCTCGACGAAACAGGGGCGTGAAAAACTGTTTTTT.

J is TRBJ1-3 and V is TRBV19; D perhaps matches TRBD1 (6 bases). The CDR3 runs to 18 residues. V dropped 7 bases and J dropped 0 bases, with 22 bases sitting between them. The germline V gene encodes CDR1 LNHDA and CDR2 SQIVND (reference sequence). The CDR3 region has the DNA TGTGCCAGTACCAACCAAGGGGGACGAATTTTCTCTGGAAACACCATATATTTT. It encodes CASTNQGGRIFSGNTIYF.

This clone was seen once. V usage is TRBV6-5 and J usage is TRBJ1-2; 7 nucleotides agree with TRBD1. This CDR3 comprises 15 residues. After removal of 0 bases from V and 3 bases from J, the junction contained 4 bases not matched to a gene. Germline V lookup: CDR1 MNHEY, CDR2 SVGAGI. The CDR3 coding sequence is TGTGCCAGCAGTTACTCCTGGGACAGCCACTATGGCTACACCTTC. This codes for CASSYSWDSHYGYTF.

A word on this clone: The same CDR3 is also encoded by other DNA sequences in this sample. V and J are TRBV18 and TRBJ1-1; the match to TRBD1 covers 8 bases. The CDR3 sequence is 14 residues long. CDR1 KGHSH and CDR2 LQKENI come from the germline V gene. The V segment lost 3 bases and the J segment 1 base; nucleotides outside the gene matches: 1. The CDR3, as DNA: TGTGCCAGCTCACCTACAGGGGGGAACACTGAAGCTTTCTTT. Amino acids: CASSPTGGNTEAFF.

CDR3 DNA sequence: TGTGCCAGTAGACAGGGGTCCGATGGCTACACCTTC. It specifies CASRQGSDGYTF. The chain joins TRBV27 to TRBJ1-2, with TRBD1 matching 8 bases. The germline CDR1 and CDR2 sequences are MNHEY and SMNVEV (reference sequence). The V and J ends lost 9 bases and 6 bases, in that order; junction bases with no gene match: 6. This CDR3 is 12 amino acids long.

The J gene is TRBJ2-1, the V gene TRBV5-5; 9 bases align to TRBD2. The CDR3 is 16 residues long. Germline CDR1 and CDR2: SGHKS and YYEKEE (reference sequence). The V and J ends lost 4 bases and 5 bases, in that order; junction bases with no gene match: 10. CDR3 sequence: CASSAAGLAGNNEQFF. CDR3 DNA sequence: TGTGCCAGCAGCGCGGCAGGCCTAGCGGGGAACAATGAGCAGTTCTTC. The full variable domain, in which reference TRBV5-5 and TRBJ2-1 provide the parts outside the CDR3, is DAGVTQSPTHLIKTRGQQVTLRCSPISGHKSVSWYQQVLGQGPQFIFQYYEKEERGRGNFPDRFSARQFPNYSSELNVNALLLGDSALYLCASSAAGLAGNNEQFFGPGTRLTVL.

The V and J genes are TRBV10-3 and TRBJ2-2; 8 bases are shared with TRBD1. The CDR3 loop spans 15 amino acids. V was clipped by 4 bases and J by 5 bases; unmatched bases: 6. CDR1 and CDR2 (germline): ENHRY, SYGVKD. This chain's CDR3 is CAISGTGQRTGELFF. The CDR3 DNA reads TGTGCCATCAGTGGGACAGGGCAGAGGACCGGGGAGCTGTTTTTT.